The subject of this entry is one TCR beta chain. The antigen is unknown. This sample was taken from a study of T cell responses to AZD1222 COVID-19 vaccine. Findings of the study overall: Spike-specific TCR breadth and depth grew following two AZD1222 doses.

TCRdb's table, derived via immunoSEQ multiplex PCR, lists solely in-frame clones and lacks some. Found here are about 140,000 clones, 75% to 95% of them singletons; the top ten hold approximately 3%. Trimming took 8 bases from V and 0 from J, leaving 11 bases between them. CDR1 and CDR2 (germline): SGHTA, FQGNSA. The CDR3 consists of 14 residues. The specimen comprised peripheral blood, sampled on day 0 of AZD1222 vaccination. This receptor was identified in an adult in good health. This chain uses TRBV7-2 with TRBJ2-1; D is perhaps TRBD1 (5 bases). CDR3 region: CASLTDSSYNEQFF. The CDR3 nucleotides read TGTGCCAGCCTGACAGATAGCTCCTACAATGAGCAGTTCTTC. The full variable domain, completed using reference TRBV7-2 and TRBJ2-1, is GAGVSQSPSNKVTEKGKDVELRCDPISGHTALYWYRQSLGQGLEFLIYFQGNSAPDKSGLPSDRFSAERTGGSVSTLTIQRTQQEDSAVYLCASLTDSSYNEQFFGPGTRLTVL.